This is a list of T cell receptor beta chains from one sample in a study of beta chain features in type 1 diabetes. Profiled with immunoSEQ multiplex PCR; TCRdb holds only in-frame clones, not every one. The sample carries 500,000 to 650,000 clones, roughly 12% recorded once. The specimen was naive CD4+ T cells from blood. These receptor sequences come from a man aged 30-40 years with type 1 diabetes. Each CDR3 is given with its conserved first and last residue.

V gene: TRBV5-6
CDR3 protein: CASSLWTGPAIEQYF

V gene: TRBV27
CDR3 protein: CASSRQGTANYGYTF

V gene: TRBV29-1
CDR3 protein: CSVDRDGYTF

V gene: TRBV7-2
CDR3 protein: CASSVGLVGTGELFF

V gene: TRBV7-2
CDR3 protein: CASSLIGDYGYTF

V gene: TRBV25-1
CDR3 protein: CASSGRPEITDTQYF

V gene: TRBV5-4
CDR3 protein: CASSSEDGWANVLTF

V gene: TRBV6-4
CDR3 protein: CASSAGNDYGYTF

V gene: TRBV6-1
CDR3 protein: CASSNSGSTNEKLFF

V gene: TRBV4-3
CDR3 protein: CASSQARTRSEKLFF

V gene: TRBV7-2
CDR3 protein: CASSPDGNSPLHF

V gene: TRBV7-2
CDR3 protein: CASSFLAGELDTQYF

V gene: TRBV18
CDR3 protein: CASSPWVAGSDEQYF

V gene: TRBV6-5
CDR3 protein: CASSQDRGQETQYF

V gene: TRBV29-1
CDR3 protein: CSVAWDRDYGYTF

V gene: TRBV15
CDR3 protein: CATSVLRDRGETQYF

V gene: TRBV18
CDR3 protein: CASSPESLAGASYEQYF

V gene: TRBV12-5
CDR3 protein: CASGLVRTGELFF

V gene: TRBV7-9
CDR3 protein: CASSGRTNLRPTNEKLFF

V gene: TRBV27
CDR3 protein: CASSSPGETQYF

V gene: TRBV2
CDR3 protein: CASSDWTSGYNEQFF

V gene: TRBV2
CDR3 protein: CASSLLDRVETQYF